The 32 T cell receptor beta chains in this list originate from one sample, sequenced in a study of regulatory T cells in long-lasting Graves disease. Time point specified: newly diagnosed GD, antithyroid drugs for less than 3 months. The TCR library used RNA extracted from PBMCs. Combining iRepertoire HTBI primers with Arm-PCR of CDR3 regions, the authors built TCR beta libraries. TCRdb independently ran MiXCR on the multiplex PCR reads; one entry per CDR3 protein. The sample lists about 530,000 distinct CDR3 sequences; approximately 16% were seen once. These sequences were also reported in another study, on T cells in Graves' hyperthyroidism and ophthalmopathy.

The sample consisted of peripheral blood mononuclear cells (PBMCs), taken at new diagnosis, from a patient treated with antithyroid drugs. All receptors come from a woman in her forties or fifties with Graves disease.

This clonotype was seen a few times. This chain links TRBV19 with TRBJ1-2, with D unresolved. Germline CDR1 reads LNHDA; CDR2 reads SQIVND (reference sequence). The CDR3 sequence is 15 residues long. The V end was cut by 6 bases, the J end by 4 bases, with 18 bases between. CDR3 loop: CASSHLRAGGYGYTF. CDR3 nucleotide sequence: TGTGCCAGTAGCCATTTAAGGGCCGGCGGCTATGGCTACACCTTC. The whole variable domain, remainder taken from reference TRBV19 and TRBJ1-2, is DGGITQSPKYLFRKEGQNVTLSCEQNLNHDAMYWYRQDPGQGLRLIYYSQIVNDFQKGDIAEGYSVSREKKESFPLTVTSAQKNPTAFYLCASSHLRAGGYGYTFGSGTRLTVV.

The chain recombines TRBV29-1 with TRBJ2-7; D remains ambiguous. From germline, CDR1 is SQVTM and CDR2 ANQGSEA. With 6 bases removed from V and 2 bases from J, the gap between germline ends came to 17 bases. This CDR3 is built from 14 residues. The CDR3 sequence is CSVLPGQGTYEQYF. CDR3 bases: TGCAGCGTATTACCGGGCCAAGGGACCTACGAGCAGTACTTC.

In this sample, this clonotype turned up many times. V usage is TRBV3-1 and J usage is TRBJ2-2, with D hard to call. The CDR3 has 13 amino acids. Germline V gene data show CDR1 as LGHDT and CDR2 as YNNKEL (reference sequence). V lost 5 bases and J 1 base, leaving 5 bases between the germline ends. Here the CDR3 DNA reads TGTGCCAGCAGCTCAGGGAACACCGGGGAGCTGTTTTTT. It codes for CASSSGNTGELFF.

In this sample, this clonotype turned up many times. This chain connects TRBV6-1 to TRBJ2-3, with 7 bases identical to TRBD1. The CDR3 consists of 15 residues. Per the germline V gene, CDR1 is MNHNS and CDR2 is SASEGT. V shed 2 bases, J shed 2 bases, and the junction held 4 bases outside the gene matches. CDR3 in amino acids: CASSELDRITDTQYF. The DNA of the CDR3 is TGTGCCAGCAGTGAATTGGACAGGATCACAGATACGCAGTATTTT.

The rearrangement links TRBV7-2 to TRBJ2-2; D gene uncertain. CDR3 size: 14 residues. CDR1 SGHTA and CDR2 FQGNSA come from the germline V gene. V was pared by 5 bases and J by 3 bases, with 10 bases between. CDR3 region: CASSARQDTGELFF. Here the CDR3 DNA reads TGTGCCAGCAGCGCCAGACAAGACACCGGGGAGCTGTTTTTT. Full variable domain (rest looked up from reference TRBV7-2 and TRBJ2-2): GAGVSQSPSNKVTEKGKDVELRCDPISGHTALYWYRQSLGQGLEFLIYFQGNSAPDKSGLPSDRFSAERTGGSVSTLTIQRTQQEDSAVYLCASSARQDTGELFFGEGSRLTVL.

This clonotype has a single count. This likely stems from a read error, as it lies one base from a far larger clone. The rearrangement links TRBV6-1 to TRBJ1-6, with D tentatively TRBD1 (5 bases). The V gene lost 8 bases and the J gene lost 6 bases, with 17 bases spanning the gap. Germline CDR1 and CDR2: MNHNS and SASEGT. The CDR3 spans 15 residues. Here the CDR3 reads CASGPLQAPNSPLHF. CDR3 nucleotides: TGTGCCAGCGGTCCTTTACAGGCGCCTAATTCACCCCTCCACTTT.

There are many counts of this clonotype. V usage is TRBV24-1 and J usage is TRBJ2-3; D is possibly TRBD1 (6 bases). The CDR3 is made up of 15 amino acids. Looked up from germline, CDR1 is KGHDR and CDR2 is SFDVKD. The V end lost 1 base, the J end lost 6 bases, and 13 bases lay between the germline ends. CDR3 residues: CATSDFSQGIDTQYF. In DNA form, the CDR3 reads TGTGCCACCAGTGATTTTTCACAGGGAATTGATACGCAGTATTTT.

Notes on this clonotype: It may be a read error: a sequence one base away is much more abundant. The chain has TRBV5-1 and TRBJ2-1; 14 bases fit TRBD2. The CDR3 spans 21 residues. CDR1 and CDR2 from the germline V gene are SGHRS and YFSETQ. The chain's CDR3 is CASGLGSGGLAGASSYNEQFF. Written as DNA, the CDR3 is TGCGCCAGCGGCTTGGGGTCCGGGGGACTAGCGGGGGCAAGCTCCTACAATGAGCAGTTCTTC.

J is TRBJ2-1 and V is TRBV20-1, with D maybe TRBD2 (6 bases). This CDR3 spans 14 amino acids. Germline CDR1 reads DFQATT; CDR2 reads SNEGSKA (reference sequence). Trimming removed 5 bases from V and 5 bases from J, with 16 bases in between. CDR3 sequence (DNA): TGCAGTGCTCTCGCTAGCGACCTCAACAATGAGCAGTTCTTC. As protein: CSALASDLNNEQFF.

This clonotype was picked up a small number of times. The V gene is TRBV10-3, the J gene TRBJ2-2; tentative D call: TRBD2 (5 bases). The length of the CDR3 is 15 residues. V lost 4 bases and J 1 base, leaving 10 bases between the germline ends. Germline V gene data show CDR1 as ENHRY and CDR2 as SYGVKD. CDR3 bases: TGTGCCATCAGTGGGAGGACGGTGAACACCGGGGAGCTGTTTTTT. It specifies CAISGRTVNTGELFF.

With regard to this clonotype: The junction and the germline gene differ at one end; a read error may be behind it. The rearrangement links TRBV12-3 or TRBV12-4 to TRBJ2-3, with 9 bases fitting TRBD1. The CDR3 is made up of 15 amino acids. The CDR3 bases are TGTGCCAGCAGGGCCGGGACAGGGACCACAGTTACGCAGTATTTT. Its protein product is CASRAGTGTTVTQYF.

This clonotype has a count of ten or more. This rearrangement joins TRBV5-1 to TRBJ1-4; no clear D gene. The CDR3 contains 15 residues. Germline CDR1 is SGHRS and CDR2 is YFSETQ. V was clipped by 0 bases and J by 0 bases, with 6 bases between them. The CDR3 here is CASSLGSTTNEKLFF. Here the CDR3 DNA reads TGCGCCAGCAGCTTGGGTAGTACAACTAATGAAAAACTGTTTTTT.

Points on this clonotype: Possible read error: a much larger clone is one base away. The CDR3 DNA reads TGTGCCAGCAGTTTCAGGGTAGGGTATGGCCACACCTTC. Encoded protein: CASSFRVGYGHTF. The chain recombines TRBV11-3 with TRBJ1-2; a weak D match, TRBD1 (5 bases). This CDR3 spans 13 amino acids. Germline assignment: CDR1 SGHNT and CDR2 YENEEA.

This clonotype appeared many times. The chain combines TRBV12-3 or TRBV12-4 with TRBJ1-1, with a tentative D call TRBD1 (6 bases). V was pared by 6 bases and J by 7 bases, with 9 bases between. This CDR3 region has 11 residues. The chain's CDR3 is CASSRTVEAFF. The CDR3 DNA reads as TGTGCCAGCAGCCGGACAGTTGAAGCTTTCTTT.

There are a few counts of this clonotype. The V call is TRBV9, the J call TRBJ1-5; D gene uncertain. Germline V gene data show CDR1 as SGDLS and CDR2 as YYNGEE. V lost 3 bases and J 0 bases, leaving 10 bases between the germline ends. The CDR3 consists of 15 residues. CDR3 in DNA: TGTGCCAGCAGCGCCAGTCCGATTAGCAATCAGCCCCAGCATTTT. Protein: CASSASPISNQPQHF. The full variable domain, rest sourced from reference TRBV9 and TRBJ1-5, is DSGVTQTPKHLITATGQRVTLRCSPRSGDLSVYWYQQSLDQGLQFLIQYYNGEERAKGNILERFSAQQFPDLHSELNLSSLELGDSALYFCASSASPISNQPQHFGDGTRLSIL.

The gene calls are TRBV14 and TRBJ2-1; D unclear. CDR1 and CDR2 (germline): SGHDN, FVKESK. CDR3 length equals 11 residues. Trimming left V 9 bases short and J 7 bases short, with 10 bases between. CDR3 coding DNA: TGTGCCAGACCTCCCTCTAATGAGCAGTTCTTC. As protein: CARPPSNEQFF.

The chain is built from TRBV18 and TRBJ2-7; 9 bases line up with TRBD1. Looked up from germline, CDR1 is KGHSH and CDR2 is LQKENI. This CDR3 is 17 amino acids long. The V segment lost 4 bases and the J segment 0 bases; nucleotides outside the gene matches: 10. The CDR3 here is CASSRGQGTRSSYEQYF. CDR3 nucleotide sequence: TGTGCCAGCTCACGAGGACAGGGGACCCGTAGCTCCTACGAGCAGTACTTC. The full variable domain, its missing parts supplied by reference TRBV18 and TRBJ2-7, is NAGVMQNPRHLVRRRGQEARLRCSPMKGHSHVYWYRQLPEEGLKFMVYLQKENIIDESGMPKERFSAEFPKEGPSILRIQQVVRGDSAAYFCASSRGQGTRSSYEQYFGPGTRLTVT.

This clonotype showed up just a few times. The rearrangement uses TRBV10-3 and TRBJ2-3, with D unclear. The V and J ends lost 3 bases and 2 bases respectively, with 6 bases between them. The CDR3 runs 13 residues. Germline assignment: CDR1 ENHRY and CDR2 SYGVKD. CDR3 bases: TGTGCCATCAGTGAATACACCACAGATACGCAGTATTTT. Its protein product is CAISEYTTDTQYF.

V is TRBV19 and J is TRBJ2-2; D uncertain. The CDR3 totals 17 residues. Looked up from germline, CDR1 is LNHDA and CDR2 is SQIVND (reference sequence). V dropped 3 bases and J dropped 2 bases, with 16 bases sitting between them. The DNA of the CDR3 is TGTGCCAGTAGTATTCGCGGAAGAACGCCCAACACCGGGGAGCTGTTTTTT. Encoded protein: CASSIRGRTPNTGELFF.

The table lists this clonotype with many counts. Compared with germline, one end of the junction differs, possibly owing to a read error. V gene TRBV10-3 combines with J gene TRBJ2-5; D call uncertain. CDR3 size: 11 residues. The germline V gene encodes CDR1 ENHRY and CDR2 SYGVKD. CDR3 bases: TGTGCCATCACGCGGAAAGACACCCAGTACTTC. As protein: CAITRKDTQYF.

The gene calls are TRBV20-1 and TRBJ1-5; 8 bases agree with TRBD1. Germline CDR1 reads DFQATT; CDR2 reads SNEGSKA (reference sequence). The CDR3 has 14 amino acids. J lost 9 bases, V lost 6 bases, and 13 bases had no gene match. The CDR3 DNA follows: TGCAGTGCAAACCGGGACAGGACTGATTGGCCCCAGCATTTT. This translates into CSANRDRTDWPQHF.

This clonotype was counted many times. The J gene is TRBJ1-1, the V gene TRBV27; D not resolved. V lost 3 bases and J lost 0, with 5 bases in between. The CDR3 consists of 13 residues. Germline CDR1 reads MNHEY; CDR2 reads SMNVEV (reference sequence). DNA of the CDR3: TGTGCCAGCAGTTTCAACGTGAACACTGAAGCTTTCTTT. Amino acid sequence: CASSFNVNTEAFF.

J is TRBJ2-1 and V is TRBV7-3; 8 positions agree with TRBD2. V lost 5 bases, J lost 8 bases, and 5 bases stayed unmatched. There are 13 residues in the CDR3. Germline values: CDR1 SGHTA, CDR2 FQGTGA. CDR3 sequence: CASSVGLGYEQFF. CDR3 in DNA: TGTGCCAGCAGCGTGGGACTAGGCTATGAGCAGTTCTTC.

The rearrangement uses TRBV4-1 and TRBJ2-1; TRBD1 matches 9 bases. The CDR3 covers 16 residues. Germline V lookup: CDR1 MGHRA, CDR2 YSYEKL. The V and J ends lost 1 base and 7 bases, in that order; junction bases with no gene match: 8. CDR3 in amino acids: CASSQGTGQGTNEQFF. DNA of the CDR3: TGCGCCAGCAGCCAAGGGACGGGACAGGGTACGAATGAGCAGTTCTTC.

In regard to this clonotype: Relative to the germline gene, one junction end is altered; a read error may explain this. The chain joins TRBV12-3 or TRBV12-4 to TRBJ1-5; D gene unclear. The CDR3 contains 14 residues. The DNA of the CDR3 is TGTGCCGGCAGTTTAGGAGATAGCAATCAGCCCCAGCATTTT. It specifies CAGSLGDSNQPQHF.

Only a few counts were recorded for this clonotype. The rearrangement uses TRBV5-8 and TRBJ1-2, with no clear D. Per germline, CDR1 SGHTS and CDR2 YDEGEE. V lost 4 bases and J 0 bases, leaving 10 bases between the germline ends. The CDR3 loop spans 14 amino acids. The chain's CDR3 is CASSTVATNYGYTF. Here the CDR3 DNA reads TGTGCCAGCAGCACCGTAGCTACTAACTATGGCTACACCTTC.

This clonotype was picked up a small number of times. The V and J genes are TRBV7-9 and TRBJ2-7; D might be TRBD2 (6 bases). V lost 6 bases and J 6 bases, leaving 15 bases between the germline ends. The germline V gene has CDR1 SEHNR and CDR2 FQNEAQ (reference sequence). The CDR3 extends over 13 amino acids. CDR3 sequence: CASSFPLGGEQYF. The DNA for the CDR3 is TGTGCCAGCAGTTTCCCTTTGGGGGGCGAGCAGTACTTC.

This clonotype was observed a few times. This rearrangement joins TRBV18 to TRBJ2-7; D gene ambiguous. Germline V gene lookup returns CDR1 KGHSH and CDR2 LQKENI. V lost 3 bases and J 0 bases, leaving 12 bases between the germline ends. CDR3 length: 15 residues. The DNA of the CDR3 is TGTGCCAGCTCACCCGATGGGGATAGCTCCTACGAGCAGTACTTC. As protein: CASSPDGDSSYEQYF.

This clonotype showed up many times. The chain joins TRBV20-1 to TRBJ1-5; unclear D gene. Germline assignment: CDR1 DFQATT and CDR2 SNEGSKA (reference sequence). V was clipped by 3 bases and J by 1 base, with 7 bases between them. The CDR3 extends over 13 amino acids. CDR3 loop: CSARADSNQPQHF. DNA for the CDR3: TGCAGTGCTAGGGCCGACAGCAATCAGCCCCAGCATTTT.

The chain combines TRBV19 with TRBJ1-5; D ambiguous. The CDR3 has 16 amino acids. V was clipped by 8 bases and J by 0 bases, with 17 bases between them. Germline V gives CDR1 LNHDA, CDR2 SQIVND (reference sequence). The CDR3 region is CASVRGGSISNQPQHF. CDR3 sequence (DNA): TGTGCCAGTGTCCGCGGTGGGTCAATTAGCAATCAGCCCCAGCATTTT.

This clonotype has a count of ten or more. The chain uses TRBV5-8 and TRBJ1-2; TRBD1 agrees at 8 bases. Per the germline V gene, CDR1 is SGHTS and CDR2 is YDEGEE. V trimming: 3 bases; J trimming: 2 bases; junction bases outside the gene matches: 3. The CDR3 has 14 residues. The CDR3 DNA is TGTGCCAGCAGCTCCCGGGACAGGAACTATGGCTACACCTTC. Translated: CASSSRDRNYGYTF.

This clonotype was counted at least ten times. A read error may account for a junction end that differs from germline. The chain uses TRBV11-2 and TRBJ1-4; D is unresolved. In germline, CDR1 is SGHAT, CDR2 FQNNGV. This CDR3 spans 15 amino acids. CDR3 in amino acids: CASSIEAATNEKLFF. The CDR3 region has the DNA TGTGCCAGCAGCATAGAAGCAGCAACTAATGAAAAACTGTTTTTT.